This entry describes one T cell receptor beta chain. The data originate from a study of shared clonotypes between healthy human individuals. Per the germline V gene, CDR1 is SGHAT and CDR2 is FQNNGV. This CDR3 has 13 amino acids. V gave up 5 bases and J gave up 0 bases, with 6 bases separating them. Clones were read by immunoSEQ multiplex PCR, and TCRdb kept only the in-frame ones, dropping some. The table has some 500,000 clones, roughly 95% seen once. The source of this sequence is a young woman in good health. J is TRBJ2-3 and V is TRBV11-2, with D hard to call. The material sequenced was naive CD4+ T cells sorted from blood. Sample subset: CD45RA+ positively selected. The CDR3 loop reads CASSHGSTDTQYF. The CDR3 DNA is TGTGCCAGCAGCCACGGGAGCACAGATACGCAGTATTTT.